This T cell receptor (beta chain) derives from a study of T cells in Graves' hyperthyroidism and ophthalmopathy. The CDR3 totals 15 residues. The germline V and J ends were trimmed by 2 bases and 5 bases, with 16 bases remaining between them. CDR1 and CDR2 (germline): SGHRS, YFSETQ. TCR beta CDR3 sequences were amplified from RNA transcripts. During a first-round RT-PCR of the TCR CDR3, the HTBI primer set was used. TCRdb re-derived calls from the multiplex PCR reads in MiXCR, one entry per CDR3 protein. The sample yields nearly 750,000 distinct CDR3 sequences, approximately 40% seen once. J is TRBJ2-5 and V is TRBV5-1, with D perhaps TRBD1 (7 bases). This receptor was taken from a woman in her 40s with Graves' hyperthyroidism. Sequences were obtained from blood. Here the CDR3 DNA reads TGCGCCAGCAGCTTAGGAACAGGGGAGGTGGAGACCCAGTACTTC. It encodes CASSLGTGEVETQYF.